Sequencing of this T cell receptor beta chain was carried out in a study of graft-versus-host responses after intestinal transplantation. Repertoires were generated with immunoSEQ multiplex PCR, while TCRdb's copy carries only in-frame clones and drops some. The repertoire holds tens of thousands of clones, roughly 92% seen once, with about 0.29% in the top ten. Germline CDR1 and CDR2: SGHNT and YYREEE (reference sequence). V shed 5 bases and J 5 bases; nucleotides not matched to a gene: 16. The CDR3 spans 18 residues. On this clone itself: Its antigen is undetermined.

Study-wide points: GvH clones detected in recipient marrow included some appearing first in ileum or blood.

The chain carries TRBV5-4 and TRBJ2-5; 12 nucleotides agree with TRBD2. The sample was unstimulated CD4+ T cells sorted from spleen or lymph node cells, taken before intestinal transplant. This clonotype was obtained from a human donor who received an intestinal transplant. The CDR3 DNA follows: TGTGCCAGCAGTCTCCCGGGACTAGCGGGTGGTAGGGGTGAGACCCAGTACTTC. Protein sequence: CASSLPGLAGGRGETQYF.